What follows are 10 T cell receptor beta chains derived from one specimen sequenced in a study of patients and donors after allogeneic stem cell transplantation. TCRdb passed the RT-PCR reads through MiXCR, listing each CDR3 protein once. The data show approximately 160,000 distinct CDR3 sequences, more than 20% seen once. Sequenced input: blood, either unsorted or a sorted T cell fraction (not recorded which). The receptor set was obtained from a human donor who was either an allogeneic HSCT recipient or a stem cell or donor lymphocyte infusion donor (not recorded which). It is not recorded whose cells these are; they may come from a transplant donor.

This clonotype was observed many times. J is TRBJ1-3 and V is TRBV15; D not resolved. The germline CDR1 and CDR2 sequences are LNHNV and YYDKDF (reference sequence). Deletions cut 3 bases from V and 3 bases from J, with 3 bases between. The CDR3 covers 12 residues. CDR3 sequence: CATSSGGNTIYF. The CDR3 nucleotides are TGTGCCACCAGCAGTGGTGGAAACACCATATATTTT. The variable domain in full, completed from reference TRBV15 and TRBJ1-3, reads DAMVIQNPRYQVTQFGKPVTLSCSQTLNHNVMYWYQQKSSQAPKLLFHYYDKDFNNEADTPDNFQSRRPNTSFCFLDIRSPGLGDTAMYLCATSSGGNTIYFGEGSWLTVV.

This chain's CDR3 is CASSLFGEAFF. The CDR3 DNA is TGTGCCAGCAGTTTGTTTGGTGAAGCTTTCTTT. The chain employs TRBV12-3 or TRBV12-4 and TRBJ1-1; no definite D call. The CDR3 length is 11 residues. Trimming left V 3 bases short and J 7 bases short, with 6 bases between.

This clonotype was detected a few times. The chain recombines TRBV6-5 with TRBJ2-3, with D unresolved. There are 15 residues in the CDR3. CDR1 is MNHEY, CDR2 SVGAGI, per germline. Deletions cut 0 bases from V and 0 bases from J, with 7 bases between. CDR3 sequence: CASSYSGPSTDTQYF. The CDR3 nucleotides are TGTGCCAGCAGTTACTCCGGGCCAAGCACAGATACGCAGTATTTT.

This clonotype came up a few times. V is TRBV20-1 and J is TRBJ2-1; 14 bases are a match to TRBD2. V dropped 6 bases and J dropped 2; count of bases not matched to a gene: 3. The CDR3 has 15 amino acids. CDR1 is DFQATT, CDR2 SNEGSKA, per germline (reference sequence). The CDR3 loop is CSAPTSGRAYNEQFF. The CDR3, as DNA: TGCAGTGCGCCGACTAGCGGGAGGGCCTACAATGAGCAGTTCTTC.

The rearrangement joins TRBV5-6 to TRBJ2-3; possible D gene TRBD2, 6 bases. Germline V gives CDR1 SGHDT, CDR2 YYEEEE. The CDR3 runs 16 residues. Deletions cut 2 bases from V and 4 bases from J, with 17 bases between. CDR3 sequence reads: CASSLGGRVPPDTQYF. The CDR3 nucleotides are TGTGCCAGCAGCTTAGGAGGGAGAGTCCCCCCAGATACGCAGTATTTT.

This clonotype has a handful of counts. This chain connects TRBV7-2 to TRBJ1-5; D is unresolved. CDR1 is SGHTA and CDR2 is FQGNSA in the germline V gene. The CDR3 runs to 14 residues. The V gene lost 5 bases and the J gene lost 0 bases, with 8 bases spanning the gap. The DNA of the CDR3 is TGTGCCAGCAGCCTTAGCCATAGCAATCAGCCCCAGCATTTT. This codes for CASSLSHSNQPQHF.

In this sample, this clonotype turned up a few times. The rearrangement uses TRBV7-2 and TRBJ1-1; unclear D gene. Trimming stripped 5 bases from V and 7 bases from J, with 14 bases between. The CDR3 runs to 13 residues. Germline lookup yields CDR1 SGHTA and CDR2 FQGNSA. The chain's CDR3 is CASSGHTSYEAFF. In nucleotides, the CDR3 is TGTGCCAGCAGCGGCCACACGAGTTATGAAGCTTTCTTT.

In its sample, this clonotype was seen a few times. DNA for the CDR3: TGTGCCTGGAGTATGAGGGGGCTGACCGGGGAGCTGTTTTTT. It yields the protein CAWSMRGLTGELFF. The V call is TRBV30, the J call TRBJ2-2; 7 bases agree with TRBD1. Unmatched junction bases numbered 5, after V lost 2 bases and J lost 5 bases. The CDR3 is 14 amino acids. Germline V CDR1 and CDR2: GTSNPN, SVGIG (reference sequence).

This clonotype was observed a handful of times. This chain uses TRBV7-7 with TRBJ2-7; 8 bases fit TRBD1. This CDR3 spans 17 amino acids. In germline, CDR1 is SSHAT, CDR2 FNYEAQ (reference sequence). Trimming cost V 1 base and J 1 base; bases outside gene matches: 9. The CDR3 nucleotides are TGTGCCAGCAGCTTAGGCCCCTCCGGACAGGGTTCCTACGAGCAGTACTTC. Amino acids: CASSLGPSGQGSYEQYF.

At least ten counts were recorded for this clonotype. The rearrangement links TRBV2 to TRBJ1-2; 7 bases map to TRBD1. Germline CDR1 reads SNHLY; CDR2 reads FYNNEI. The CDR3 has 11 residues. The trim removed 8 bases at V and 6 bases at J, leaving 3 bases unmatched. Written as DNA, the CDR3 is TGTGCCAGCGGGGACAGAGATGGCTACACCTTC. Translating gives CASGDRDGYTF.